The T cell receptor beta chain under discussion was sequenced for a study of quantifying T cell responses using KT2 cells. For the study at large: Reverse transcription used primers in the TCR alpha and beta constant regions. The second PCR ran as a qPCR until a predetermined fluorescence threshold was reached. Points from the study as a whole: At about one KT2 cell per 100,000 PBMC, KT2 sequences were still detected.

CDR1 is LNHDA and CDR2 is SQIVND in the germline V gene (reference sequence). CDR3 length: 15 amino acids. V gave up 5 bases and J gave up 1 base, with 12 bases separating them. Each cDNA got a UMI-containing oligo ligated at its 3' end. An equimolar mix of RC1.1 and RC1.2 primed the beta chain across TRBC1 and TRBC2. Separate processing of TCR alpha and beta chains began at the second PCR. Each CDR3 protein is one row after TCRdb ran MiXCR on the UMI-ligation and nested PCR reads. This table holds 39,000 or so distinct CDR3 sequences, approximately 15% found once. Note on this clonotype: What it binds is unknown.

Known numbers of the T cell clone KT2 were added to PBMC. The sequenced sample consisted of PBMCs spiked with cells of the T cell clone KT2. The genes are TRBV19 and TRBJ2-1, with a possible D match to TRBD2 (6 bases). The source of this sequence is a human donor. This chain's CDR3 is CASSLSGYSYNEQFF. DNA for the CDR3: TGTGCCAGTAGTTTAAGCGGGTATTCCTACAATGAGCAGTTCTTC.